What follows is one T cell receptor (beta chain) and its context. Authors' data handling: Amplification from reference gene primers served as the basis for estimated nucleated cell counts. The protocol was immunoSEQ multiplex PCR, while the TCRdb copy is restricted to in-frame clones and leaves out a portion. The DNA gave D and trimming, while V, J and clone size come from that table. The data contain fewer than 60,000 clones, roughly four fifths of them seen just once; the ten biggest clones take up about 30%. Patients of the Seattle cohort, enrolled during active infection, were followed longitudinally. These data come from a study of blood T cell repertoires in COVID-19. Background on the study: There were acute and convalescent COVID-19 samples, and they came from the United States, Italy and Spain. Sample material is recorded as cDNA or gDNA derived from T cells, B-cell-depleted T cells, or PBMCs.

The V end was cut by 3 bases, the J end by 9 bases, with 8 bases between. Germline CDR1 reads MDHEN; CDR2 reads SYDVKM. CDR3 size: 12 residues. The source is a man between 60 and 75 years old with COVID-19, enrolled during active disease. The sample consisted of peripheral blood. V is TRBV28 and J is TRBJ1-4; TRBD1 is a possible D gene (5 bases). This CDR3 is CASSLLGQKLFF. Here the CDR3 DNA reads TGTGCCAGCAGTTTGTTGGGGCAAAAACTGTTTTTT. Full variable domain (rest looked up from reference TRBV28 and TRBJ1-4): DVKVTQSSRYLVKRTGEKVFLECVQDMDHENMFWYRQDPGLGLRLIYFSYDVKMKEKGDIPEGYSVSREKKERFSLILESASTNQTSMYLCASSLLGQKLFFGSGTQLSVL.